This is a list of T cell receptor beta chains from one sample in a study of chemoradiotherapy in HPV16-positive cancers. Clones were read by immunoSEQ multiplex PCR, and TCRdb kept only the in-frame ones, dropping some. The profile covers about 2,800 clones, with around 72% appearing a single time and approximately 9% taken by the ten largest. Sample: tumor tissue, taken from a patient who underwent chemoradiotherapy. Receptors originate from a human donor with HPV-associated anogenital cancer. The CDR3 runs from the conserved cysteine through the conserved F or W. The D gene is left open where the match is weak. Size is stated for part of the rows, as once, few or many counts, or as a class when the clone is expanded.

j_gene | d_gene | abundance | v_gene | CDR3nt | CDR3aa
TRBJ1-2 | NA | large | TRBV6-5 | TGTGCCAGCAGTTACTCCGCAGGGGCCTATGGCTACACCTTC | CASSYSAGAYGYTF
TRBJ2-2 | TRBD1 | few | TRBV6-1 | TGTGCCAGCAGTGAAAACCCGGACAGGTCCCCCGGGGAGCTGTTTTTT | CASSENPDRSPGELFF
TRBJ2-3 | TRBD1 | NA | TRBV4-3 | TGCGCCAGCAGCCGAGGGGGCGAAGTAACAGATACGCAGTATTTT | CASSRGGEVTDTQYF
TRBJ2-3 | TRBD1 | once | TRBV30 | TGTGCCTGGAGTCCACTCACCGGGACAGGGCCAGATACGCAGTATTTT | CAWSPLTGTGPDTQYF
TRBJ1-1 | NA | NA | TRBV2 | TGTGCCAGCCCCGGCAGGGGGAACACTGAAGCTTTCTTT | CASPGRGNTEAFF
TRBJ2-7 | TRBD1 | NA | TRBV15 | TGTGCCACCAGCGACGGGACAGGGGGCTCCTACGAGCAGTACTTC | CATSDGTGGSYEQYF
TRBJ2-1 | TRBD1 | NA | TRBV15 | TGTGCCACCAGCAGAGATATGGCAGGGGGCGAAGATAGAGCCTACAATGAGCAGTTCTTC | CATSRDMAGGEDRAYNEQFF
TRBJ2-5 | TRBD2 | NA | TRBV5-4 | TGTGCCTTTCAAGAGCGGGGGACTTTTGAGACCCAGTACTTC | CAFQERGTFETQYF
TRBJ1-5 | TRBD1 | NA | TRBV19 | TGTGCCAGTAGTGGGCGGACAGGGGCTAGCAATCAGCCCCAGCATTTT | CASSGRTGASNQPQHF
TRBJ1-1 | NA | NA | TRBV9 | TGTGCCAGCCGCCCTTTGGCAGGGAATATCATACGTGAAGCTTTCTTT | CASRPLAGNIIREAFF
TRBJ2-1 | TRBD2 | NA | TRBV30 | TGTGCCTGGGATCTAGCGGGGGTGAATGAGCAGTTCTTC | CAWDLAGVNEQFF
TRBJ2-2 | TRBD1 | NA | TRBV19 | TGTGCCAGTACCTTACAGGGGGCGTCCACCGGGGAGCTGTTTTTT | CASTLQGASTGELFF
TRBJ1-3 | NA | NA | TRBV6-5 | TGTGCCAGCATCGCGGGGGGCTCGGGAAACACCATATATTTT | CASIAGGSGNTIYF
TRBJ2-3 | TRBD2 | NA | TRBV7-2 | TGTGCCAGCAGCTTAATACTAGCGGGGGGAGATACGCAGTATTTT | CASSLILAGGDTQYF
TRBJ1-4 | NA | NA | TRBV6-1 | TGTGCCAGCATGCTAGGGGGGGAGTTTGAAAAACTGTTTTTT | CASMLGGEFEKLFF
TRBJ2-1 | TRBD2 | once | TRBV4-2 | TGTGCCAGCAGCCAAGTTACTAGCGGGGGAAACTCCTACAATGAGCAGTTCTTC | CASSQVTSGGNSYNEQFF
TRBJ2-1 | TRBD2 | NA | TRBV18 | TGTGCCAGCTCAAACGTCCCCGGGACTAGCGCTGAGCAGTTCTTC | CASSNVPGTSAEQFF
TRBJ2-2 | NA | NA | TRBV7-2 | TGTGCCAGCAGCCAAGTCACAGGGATGATCGGGGAGCTGTTTTTT | CASSQVTGMIGELFF
TRBJ2-7 | NA | NA | TRBV11-2 | TGTGCCAGCAGTTCACCCGGTGGGGGGTCGGCGAACGAGCAGTACTTC | CASSSPGGGSANEQYF
TRBJ1-5 | TRBD1 | few | TRBV2 | TGTGCCAGCAGAGCTGGGGAGGGGGCTAAGCCCCAGCATTTT | CASRAGEGAKPQHF
TRBJ2-3 | TRBD2 | NA | TRBV27 | TGTGCCAGCAGTTTATCCGGGACTAGCGGGGGCACAGATACGCAGTATTTT | CASSLSGTSGGTDTQYF
TRBJ2-2 | NA | NA | TRBV6-6 | TGTGCCAGCAGTAGTAAGGGGAACACCGGGGAGCTGTTTTTT | CASSSKGNTGELFF
TRBJ2-1 | NA | NA | TRBV30 | TGTGCCTGGAGTGGGAACCACAATGAGCAGTTCTTC | CAWSGNHNEQFF
TRBJ2-2 | TRBD2 | NA | TRBV6-4 | TGTGCCAGCAGTGAATCAAGCGGGGGTACCACCGGGGAGCTGTTTTTT | CASSESSGGTTGELFF
TRBJ1-2 | NA | NA | TRBV7-2 | TGTGCCAGCAGCCTCCAGTATGGCAGGGGCTACACCTTC | CASSLQYGRGYTF
TRBJ1-5 | TRBD1 | NA | TRBV6-1 | TGTGCCAGCAGTGGCCCGACAGGGGAGGCTCAGCCCCAGCATTTT | CASSGPTGEAQPQHF
TRBJ1-4 | TRBD1 | NA | TRBV11-2 | TGTGCCAGCAGCCGGGGACAGCTTAATGAAAAACTGTTTTTT | CASSRGQLNEKLFF
TRBJ1-2 | NA | NA | TRBV6-5 | TGTGCCAGCAGTTACGGGGGCGGATTTTCTGGCTACACCTTC | CASSYGGGFSGYTF
TRBJ2-7 | TRBD2 | NA | TRBV7-2 | TGTGCCAGCAGCCCTAGCGGGGGGGCCTACGAGCAGTACTTC | CASSPSGGAYEQYF
TRBJ2-3 | TRBD1 | NA | TRBV6-1 | TGTGCCAGCAGGCCCGGGACAGGGGAGGCAGATACGCAGTATTTT | CASRPGTGEADTQYF
TRBJ2-7 | NA | NA | TRBV5-1 | TGCGCCAGCAGCTCCCGCGGGGTAGGAGAGCAGTACTTC | CASSSRGVGEQYF
TRBJ1-5 | NA | NA | TRBV7-8 | TGTGCCAGCAGCTTCGAAAGGGGGGCTGGTCAGCCCCAGCATTTT | CASSFERGAGQPQHF
TRBJ2-1 | NA | NA | TRBV11-2 | TGTGCCAGCAGCTTAGATCCCTCTAGAGGGGAGCAGTTCTTC | CASSLDPSRGEQFF
TRBJ2-6 | NA | few | TRBV13 | TGTGCCAGCAGCTTTCGCACGGGGGCCAACGTCCTGACTTTC | CASSFRTGANVLTF
TRBJ2-1 | NA | NA | TRBV6-4 | TGTGCCAGCAGTGAATTGGAGGGGGGCAATGAGCAGTTCTTC | CASSELEGGNEQFF
TRBJ1-1 | NA | few | TRBV20-1 | TGCAGTGCTAGGGGGAACACTGAAGCTTTCTTT | CSARGNTEAFF
TRBJ1-1 | NA | NA | TRBV2 | TGTGCCAGCAGTGAGAGGCAGTTGAACACTGAAGCTTTCTTT | CASSERQLNTEAFF
TRBJ1-3 | NA | NA | TRBV18 | TGTGCCAGCTCACCAGGGGGCCGGCACTCTGGAAACACCATATATTTT | CASSPGGRHSGNTIYF
TRBJ2-2 | NA | few | TRBV7-3 | TGTGCCAGCAGCTTACGACGGGTTGCGTTTACAGGGACCGGGGAGCTGTTTTTT | CASSLRRVAFTGTGELFF
TRBJ2-3 | TRBD2 | NA | TRBV7-2 | TGTGCCAGCAGCCACATAGCGGGGGGGCCCCCAGATACGCAGTATTTT | CASSHIAGGPPDTQYF
TRBJ1-2 | NA | NA | TRBV12-2 | TGTGCAAGTCGCTTAGGGGCCAGGGGAGGAGGCTACACCTTC | CASRLGARGGGYTF
TRBJ2-2 | NA | NA | TRBV7-9 | TGTGCCAGCAGCTTAGGACACTCCGGGACACTTTCCACCGGGGAGCTGTTTTTT | CASSLGHSGTLSTGELFF
TRBJ1-1 | NA | NA | TRBV4-3 | TGCGCCAGCAGCCAAGATTTTGTAACTGAAGCTTTCTTT | CASSQDFVTEAFF
TRBJ2-7 | NA | NA | TRBV29-1 | TGCAGCGTTCCTTTTGGGGCAGGCCCCTACGAGCAGTACTTC | CSVPFGAGPYEQYF
TRBJ2-2 | NA | NA | TRBV15 | TGTGCCACCAGCAGAGATCCGGAGACCGGGGAGCTGTTTTTT | CATSRDPETGELFF
TRBJ1-2 | TRBD1 | NA | TRBV19 | TGTGCCAGTAGTAGGGGCTTCCTGGGACAGGGACTGTATGGCTACACCTTC | CASSRGFLGQGLYGYTF